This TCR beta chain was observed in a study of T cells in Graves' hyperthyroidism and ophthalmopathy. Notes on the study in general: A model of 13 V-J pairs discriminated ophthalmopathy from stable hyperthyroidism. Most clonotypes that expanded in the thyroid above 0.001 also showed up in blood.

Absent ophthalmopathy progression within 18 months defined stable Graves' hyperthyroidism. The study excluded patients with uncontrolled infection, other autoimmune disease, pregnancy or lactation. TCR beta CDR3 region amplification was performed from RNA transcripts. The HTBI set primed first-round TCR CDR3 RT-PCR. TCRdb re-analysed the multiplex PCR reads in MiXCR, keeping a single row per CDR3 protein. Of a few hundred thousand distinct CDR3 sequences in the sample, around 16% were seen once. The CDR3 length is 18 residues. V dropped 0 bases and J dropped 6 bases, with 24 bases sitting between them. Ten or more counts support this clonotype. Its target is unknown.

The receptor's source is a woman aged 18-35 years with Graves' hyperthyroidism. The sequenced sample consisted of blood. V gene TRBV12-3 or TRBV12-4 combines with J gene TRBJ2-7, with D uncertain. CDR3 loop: CASSLALSGSAVKGEQYF. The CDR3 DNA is TGTGCCAGCAGTTTAGCCCTGAGTGGCAGCGCGGTTAAAGGCGAGCAGTACTTC.